Below are 18 T cell receptor beta chains sequenced from a single sample in a study of T cell repertoires in cytomegalovirus infection. What these receptors recognize is not known. One entry per CDR3 protein, called by TCRdb with MiXCR from the reads. The table has a few hundred thousand distinct CDR3 sequences, approximately 46% seen once. Sequences were derived from cultured PBMCs, sampled from culture after CMV antigen stimulation. Receptors were obtained from a human donor in good health (CMV status not recorded). Some clones in this sample may be carry-over from other donors' samples.

The chain employs TRBV20-1 and TRBJ2-7, with TRBD1 as a possible D gene (5 bases). The V gene lost 3 bases and the J gene lost 5 bases, with 14 bases spanning the gap. Germline lookup yields CDR1 DFQATT and CDR2 SNEGSKA (reference sequence). The CDR3 length is 13 residues. CDR3 loop: CSASRAGYHEQYF. The CDR3 region has the DNA TGCAGTGCTAGCCGCGCAGGGTACCACGAGCAGTACTTC.

This chain uses TRBV6-5 with TRBJ2-7; D possibly corresponds to TRBD2 (5 bases). V was clipped by 0 bases and J by 0 bases, with 15 bases between them. The CDR3 covers 17 residues. CDR1 and CDR2 from the germline V gene are MNHEY and SVGAGI. CDR3 in DNA: TGTGCCAGCAGTTACTCTAAACGGGGATGGTCCTCCTACGAGCAGTACTTC. Translation: CASSYSKRGWSSYEQYF.

The chain recombines TRBV7-2 with TRBJ2-1, with 9 bases identical to TRBD2. From germline, CDR1 is SGHTA and CDR2 FQGNSA. CDR3 length: 16 residues. The ends lost 1 base at V and 6 bases at J; junction bases unmatched: 7. The CDR3 bases are TGTGCCAGCAGCTTAGGGGGCGGGAGGGCCCTCAATGAGCAGTTCTTC. Translating gives CASSLGGGRALNEQFF. The full variable domain, with the rest looked up from reference TRBV7-2 and TRBJ2-1, is GAGVSQSPSNKVTEKGKDVELRCDPISGHTALYWYRQSLGQGLEFLIYFQGNSAPDKSGLPSDRFSAERTGGSVSTLTIQRTQQEDSAVYLCASSLGGGRALNEQFFGPGTRLTVL.

The chain employs TRBV7-2 and TRBJ2-5, with D possibly being TRBD1 or TRBD2 (5 bases each). The V end lost 5 bases, the J end lost 2 bases, and 12 bases lay between the germline ends. There are 14 residues in the CDR3. Germline CDR1 and CDR2: SGHTA and FQGNSA. CDR3 in amino acids: CASSQSGPQETQYF. CDR3 DNA: TGTGCCAGCAGCCAATCGGGACCGCAAGAGACCCAGTACTTC.

This clonotype has only a few counts. The chain has TRBV7-2 and TRBJ2-3; D may be TRBD2 (7 bases). Germline V gene lookup returns CDR1 SGHTA and CDR2 FQGNSA. This CDR3 spans 17 amino acids. V lost 0 bases, J lost 0 bases, and 13 bases lay in between. CDR3 sequence reads: CASSLAGGPPSTDTQYF. In DNA, the CDR3 is TGTGCCAGCAGCTTAGCGGGGGGGCCACCTAGCACAGATACGCAGTATTTT.

The sample holds a few counts of this clonotype. The rearrangement links TRBV11-2 to TRBJ2-7; 7 nucleotides match TRBD2. The CDR3 length is 17 residues. Germline trimming cut 5 bases from V and 3 bases from J; bases unmatched to any gene: 16. The germline V gene has CDR1 SGHAT and CDR2 FQNNGV. CDR3 bases: TGTGCCAGCAGCCTAAGGCCCTTGGCGGGAGAGGGCTACGAGCAGTACTTC. It yields the protein CASSLRPLAGEGYEQYF.

The genes are TRBV27 and TRBJ1-2; TRBD1 might be the D (6 bases). V lost 5 bases and J 6 bases, leaving 13 bases between the germline ends. CDR3 length: 13 amino acids. Germline V gene data show CDR1 as MNHEY and CDR2 as SMNVEV (reference sequence). CDR3 coding DNA: TGTGCCAGCAGTACCACAGGGATACATGGCTACACCTTC. Protein: CASSTTGIHGYTF.

A few counts support this clonotype. V gene TRBV5-4 combines with J gene TRBJ2-7; a weak D match, TRBD1 (6 bases). The CDR3 consists of 13 residues. The germline CDR1 and CDR2 sequences are SGHNT and YYREEE (reference sequence). The V gene lost 4 bases and the J gene lost 2 bases, with 10 bases spanning the gap. The CDR3 here is CASSSGDTYEQYF. CDR3 nucleotides: TGTGCCAGCAGCAGTGGGGACACCTACGAGCAGTACTTC.

The chain is built from TRBV18 and TRBJ2-5; TRBD2 is a possible D gene (6 bases). Germline CDR1 KGHSH, CDR2 LQKENI. V was clipped by 3 bases and J by 3 bases, with 11 bases between them. The CDR3 sequence is 14 residues long. In DNA, the CDR3 is TGTGCCAGCTCACCTTGGGGAGGAGAAGAGACCCAGTACTTC. Protein product: CASSPWGGEETQYF.

This clonotype turned up a few times. The gene calls are TRBV7-6 and TRBJ2-7, with a weak D call TRBD2 (6 bases). This CDR3 spans 13 amino acids. Germline CDR1 reads SGHVS; CDR2 reads FNYEAQ. V was cut by 1 base and J by 6 bases, with 10 bases left in between. CDR3 sequence (DNA): TGTGCCAGCAGCTTAGGGGGGAGGCGCGAGCAGTACTTC. This translates into CASSLGGRREQYF.

The V and J genes are TRBV28 and TRBJ2-5; 10 bases fit TRBD2. Germline values: CDR1 MDHEN, CDR2 SYDVKM. The CDR3 contains 17 residues. V shed 5 bases, J shed 5 bases, and the junction held 14 bases outside the gene matches. This chain's CDR3 is CASSTPHERGGIETQYF. CDR3 bases: TGTGCCAGCAGTACCCCCCACGAGCGGGGGGGAATCGAGACCCAGTACTTC. Supplemented by reference TRBV28 and TRBJ2-5, the full variable domain reads DVKVTQSSRYLVKRTGEKVFLECVQDMDHENMFWYRQDPGLGLRLIYFSYDVKMKEKGDIPEGYSVSREKKERFSLILESASTNQTSMYLCASSTPHERGGIETQYFGPGTRLLVL.

This clonotype was detected a few times. This sequence joins TRBV6-1 and TRBJ2-3, with 7 bases fitting TRBD2. This CDR3 is 14 amino acids long. The V gene end was trimmed by 10 bases and the J gene end by 0 bases; junction bases not matched to a gene: 7. Germline CDR1 is MNHNS and CDR2 is SASEGT. Here the CDR3 reads CATPRGGSTDTQYF. DNA of the CDR3: TGTGCCACCCCCCGCGGGGGTAGCACAGATACGCAGTATTTT.

The genes are TRBV12-3 or TRBV12-4 and TRBJ1-2, with 10 bases lining up with TRBD1. J gave up 4 bases and V 6 bases, and 5 bases lay outside the gene matches. The CDR3 spans 14 residues. In nucleotides, the CDR3 is TGTGCCAGCAGGACAGGGGGCGGGATCTATGGCTACACCTTC. It yields the protein CASRTGGGIYGYTF.

In its sample, this clonotype was seen many times. The chain couples TRBV7-2 to TRBJ1-5; no clear D. This CDR3 comprises 14 residues. Trimming took off 0 bases at V and 6 bases at J, with 9 bases between the two ends. Germline V lookup: CDR1 SGHTA, CDR2 FQGNSA. The CDR3 nucleotides are TGTGCCAGCAGCTTAGCAGGCCCCGGTCAGCCCCAGCATTTT. Translated, it gives CASSLAGPGQPQHF.

V and J are TRBV7-6 and TRBJ1-2; no clear D gene. CDR3 length: 14 amino acids. V was shortened by 1 base and J by 7 bases, with 13 bases between the two germline ends. The V gene's germline CDR1 is SGHVS and CDR2 FNYEAQ. The CDR3 DNA follows: TGTGCCAGCAGCTTAGAGCTTGGATGGAGTGGCTACACCTTC. This sequence encodes CASSLELGWSGYTF.

The V and J genes are TRBV12-3 or TRBV12-4 and TRBJ2-1; tentative D call: TRBD1 (7 bases). Trimming removed 6 bases at V and 4 bases at J, with 16 bases between. The CDR3 covers 15 residues. CDR3 sequence (DNA): TGTGCCAGCAGCCGGGGGACAGTGGGGTACAATGAGCAGTTCTTC. It translates to CASSRGTVGYNEQFF.

The rearrangement uses TRBV3-1 and TRBJ2-7; D call uncertain. Trimming stripped 3 bases from V and 6 bases from J, with 9 bases between. Germline assignment: CDR1 LGHDT and CDR2 YNNKEL (reference sequence). The CDR3 length is 12 residues. The CDR3 reads CASSHPSGEQYF. CDR3 nucleotides: TGTGCCAGCAGCCACCCATCGGGCGAGCAGTACTTC.

Worth noting for this clonotype: The junction departs from the called germline gene at one end, perhaps through a read error. This chain links TRBV24-1 with TRBJ1-1, with D possibly being TRBD1 (6 bases). The CDR3 has 14 residues. The V gene's germline CDR1 is KGHDR and CDR2 SFDVKD. The CDR3 bases are TGTACCACCAAACTCTCTGACAGGCAACCTGAAGCTTTCTTT. Residues: CTTKLSDRQPEAFF.